Below are 32 T cell receptor beta chains sequenced from a single sample in a study of T-cell reconstitution after alpha-beta-depleted transplantation in children. Unique molecular identifiers featured in how the TCRbeta library was prepared. TCRdb re-called the PCR reads through MiXCR, storing one row per CDR3 protein. The top ten clones hold around 2% of a sample with hundreds of thousands of distinct CDR3 sequences, roughly 13% of them seen once. The source was PBMCs, mostly from graft donor cells, collected 360 days after TCRalphabeta/CD19-depleted stem cell transplant. The source of these receptors is a male patient under 18 who had a stem cell transplant for acute myeloid leukemia, so the T cells may come from the graft donor.

Many counts were recorded for this clonotype. The CDR3 DNA is TGTGCCAGCAGTTACGCTCCTCCCGCTCCCCAGTACTTC. Translating it yields CASSYAPPAPQYF. The gene calls are TRBV12-3 or TRBV12-4 and TRBJ2-5; no firm D call. This CDR3 is 13 amino acids long. Trimming removed 4 bases at V and 9 bases at J, with 15 bases between.

The genes are TRBV5-1 and TRBJ2-7; D call uncertain. Trimming removed 2 bases at V and 5 bases at J, with 17 bases between. The CDR3 extends over 15 amino acids. Germline CDR1 reads SGHRS; CDR2 reads YFSETQ. CDR3 region: CASSLGSPGLDEQYF. CDR3 nucleotides: TGCGCCAGCAGCTTAGGGTCCCCTGGATTAGACGAGCAGTACTTC.

A few counts support this clonotype. The chain combines TRBV4-2 with TRBJ1-1, with 9 bases that match TRBD1. The CDR3 has 16 amino acids. V trimming: 1 base; J trimming: 5 bases; junction bases outside the gene matches: 8. Germline CDR1 and CDR2: LGHNA and YNFKEQ. For the CDR3, the DNA is TGTGCCAGCAGCCAAGGTACAGGGGGCGGAAGGACTGAAGCTTTCTTT. Translating gives CASSQGTGGGRTEAFF.

This sequence joins TRBV18 and TRBJ1-1, with 7 bases that match TRBD1. J was trimmed by 11 bases and V by 4 bases; bases with no gene match: 13. Germline CDR1 reads KGHSH; CDR2 reads LQKENI. This CDR3 comprises 14 residues. CDR3 region: CASSRIGDRLGAFF. The CDR3 DNA is TGTGCCAGCTCACGAATCGGGGACAGACTAGGGGCTTTCTTT. The variable domain in full, with the rest retrieved from reference TRBV18 and TRBJ1-1, is NAGVMQNPRHLVRRRGQEARLRCSPMKGHSHVYWYRQLPEEGLKFMVYLQKENIIDESGMPKERFSAEFPKEGPSILRIQQVVRGDSAAYFCASSRIGDRLGAFFGQGTRLTVV.

In this sample, this clonotype turned up a few times. The gene calls are TRBV11-2 and TRBJ2-4, with D unclear. V shed 0 bases and J shed 5 bases, with 8 bases lying between them. The germline gives CDR1 SGHAT, CDR2 FQNNGV. The CDR3 is 14 amino acids. CDR3 nucleotide sequence: TGTGCCAGCAGCTTAGAGGGCCTGCAAAACATTCAGTACTTC. This codes for CASSLEGLQNIQYF. Full variable domain (outside the CDR3, taken from reference TRBV11-2 and TRBJ2-4): EAGVAQSPRYKIIEKRQSVAFWCNPISGHATLYWYQQILGQGPKLLIQFQNNGVVDDSQLPKDRFSAERLKGVDSTLKIQPAKLEDSAVYLCASSLEGLQNIQYFGAGTRLSVL.

This clonotype was seen ten or more times. The V gene is TRBV5-1, the J gene TRBJ2-7; 7 nucleotides agree with TRBD1. V dropped 4 bases and J dropped 2; count of bases not matched to a gene: 3. Germline CDR1 is SGHRS and CDR2 is YFSETQ. The CDR3 loop spans 13 amino acids. CDR3 residues: CASSQGQPYEQYF. The CDR3, as DNA: TGCGCCAGCAGCCAGGGACAGCCCTACGAGCAGTACTTC.

In its sample, this clonotype was seen a few times. The chain recombines TRBV29-1 with TRBJ1-5, with 9 nucleotides matching TRBD1. With V trimmed by 2 bases and J by 6 bases, 5 bases remained unmatched. The CDR3 runs to 14 residues. Germline CDR1 and CDR2: SQVTM and ANQGSEA. In DNA form, the CDR3 reads TGCAGCGTTGAAACAGGGGGCCCCCCTCAGCCCCAGCATTTT. It is translated as CSVETGGPPQPQHF.

At least ten counts were recorded for this clonotype. The V and J genes are TRBV11-2 and TRBJ2-2, with D unresolved. Trimming took 8 bases from V and 5 from J, leaving 6 bases between them. The CDR3 spans 11 residues. Germline assignment: CDR1 SGHAT and CDR2 FQNNGV. The CDR3 loop is CASLRTGELFF. The CDR3 nucleotides read TGTGCCAGCTTGAGGACCGGGGAGCTGTTTTTT.

In this sample, this clonotype turned up many times. The CDR3 DNA is TGTGCCAGCAGTAGGACTATTTCGAGGGTCAGAGCTCAGCCCCAGCATTTT. Its translation: CASSRTISRVRAQPQHF. V gene TRBV28 combines with J gene TRBJ1-5; D not resolved. The germline CDR1 and CDR2 sequences are MDHEN and SYDVKM. Trimming shortened V by 5 bases and J by 6 bases, and 23 bases separated the two germline ends. The CDR3 sequence is 17 residues long.

This clonotype came up many times. The chain combines TRBV28 with TRBJ2-5, with D possibly being TRBD2 (6 bases). The CDR3 covers 13 residues. CDR1 MDHEN and CDR2 SYDVKM come from the germline V gene. Trimming removed 6 bases at V and 5 bases at J, with 13 bases between. CDR3: CASSRGVSETQYF. CDR3 nucleotide sequence: TGTGCCAGCAGCCGCGGGGTTTCCGAGACCCAGTACTTC.

This clonotype was seen many times. This chain's CDR3 is CASSSGTGALNIQYF. The CDR3 DNA reads as TGTGCCAGCAGTTCGGGGACAGGGGCCCTGAACATTCAGTACTTC. The gene calls are TRBV12-3 or TRBV12-4 and TRBJ2-4; 10 bases map to TRBD1. J gave up 7 bases and V 4 bases, and 7 bases lay outside the gene matches. The CDR3 spans 15 residues.

The table lists this clonotype with many counts. The chain combines TRBV24-1 with TRBJ2-1; possible D gene TRBD2, 5 bases. Between the trimmed V and J ends, which lost 4 bases and 7 bases, there was a span of 16 bases. Germline lookup yields CDR1 KGHDR and CDR2 SFDVKD. CDR3 length: 15 amino acids. The CDR3 DNA reads as TGTGCCACCAGTGACTTGTTCGGGGTTCGGAATGAGCAGTTCTTC. It translates to CATSDLFGVRNEQFF.

The chain recombines TRBV12-3 or TRBV12-4 with TRBJ1-5; unclear D gene. The CDR3 has 16 residues. The germline V and J ends were trimmed by 3 bases and 11 bases, with 23 bases remaining between them. The CDR3 loop reads CASSFMVGRLVLAQHF. CDR3 bases: TGTGCCAGCAGTTTTATGGTGGGGAGGCTGGTGTTGGCCCAGCATTTT.

This clonotype was seen a few times. The chain combines TRBV10-3 with TRBJ2-6; weak D call: TRBD1 (5 bases). Germline V lookup: CDR1 ENHRY, CDR2 SYGVKD. The CDR3 has 16 residues. V was trimmed by 6 bases and J by 0 bases, leaving 12 bases between them. CDR3 protein: CAISITGVSGANVLTF. Here the CDR3 DNA reads TGTGCCATCAGCATCACAGGTGTCTCTGGGGCCAACGTCCTGACTTTC.

This clonotype occurred many times. The rearrangement uses TRBV29-1 and TRBJ2-5; D unresolved. Trimming took 4 bases from V and 0 from J, leaving 12 bases between them. The CDR3 sequence is 14 residues long. The germline V gene has CDR1 SQVTM and CDR2 ANQGSEA. CDR3 region: CSVVRFGHQETQYF. The CDR3 DNA sequence: TGCAGCGTTGTGAGGTTTGGGCACCAAGAGACCCAGTACTTC.

The chain combines TRBV12-3 or TRBV12-4 with TRBJ1-2; weak D call: TRBD1 (6 bases). V gave up 3 bases and J gave up 3 bases, with 14 bases separating them. CDR3 length equals 15 residues. The CDR3 loop reads CASSLGGAEYYGYTF. CDR3 DNA sequence: TGTGCCAGCAGTTTGGGGGGGGCCGAGTACTATGGCTACACCTTC.

This clonotype was picked up a small number of times. The chain combines TRBV27 with TRBJ2-3; D gene uncertain. This CDR3 has 14 residues. Germline-derived CDR1 and CDR2 are MNHEY and SMNVEV (reference sequence). V was shortened by 8 bases and J by 1 base, with 13 bases between the two germline ends. CDR3 amino acids: CASFPLDGTDTQYF. The CDR3 DNA sequence: TGTGCCAGCTTTCCGCTAGACGGCACAGATACGCAGTATTTT.

This clonotype was detected many times. The chain uses TRBV7-8 and TRBJ2-7, with TRBD2 matching over 9 bases. V was clipped by 7 bases and J by 2 bases; unmatched bases: 9. Germline V gives CDR1 SGHVS, CDR2 FQNEAQ. The CDR3 length is 15 residues. CDR3: CASNLIAGVPYEQYF. CDR3 DNA: TGTGCCAGCAACCTGATAGCGGGAGTACCCTACGAGCAGTACTTC.

This clonotype was counted ten times or more. The chain employs TRBV4-1 and TRBJ2-5; TRBD2 aligns across 9 bases. Germline CDR1 reads MGHRA; CDR2 reads YSYEKL. Trimming cost V 1 base and J 1 base; bases outside gene matches: 7. The CDR3 has 17 residues. CDR3 residues: CASSQVGASGVQETQYF. The CDR3 bases are TGCGCCAGCAGCCAAGTCGGAGCTAGCGGGGTCCAAGAGACCCAGTACTTC.

V and J are TRBV5-1 and TRBJ2-7, with D perhaps matching TRBD2 (6 bases). The CDR3 sequence is 15 residues long. Trimming left V 4 bases short and J 6 bases short, with 20 bases between. The V gene's germline CDR1 is SGHRS and CDR2 YFSETQ. CDR3 sequence: CASSPPSAGGGEQYF. In DNA, the CDR3 is TGCGCCAGCAGCCCTCCATCAGCGGGCGGCGGCGAGCAGTACTTC. The whole variable domain, filled in from reference TRBV5-1 and TRBJ2-7, reads KAGVTQTPRYLIKTRGQQVTLSCSPISGHRSVSWYQQTPGQGLQFLFEYFSETQRNKGNFPGRFSGRQFSNSRSEMNVSTLELGDSALYLCASSPPSAGGGEQYFGPGTRLTVT.

The chain couples TRBV20-1 to TRBJ1-5; the D gene is possibly TRBD1 (6 bases). Trimming cost V 0 bases and J 2 bases, with 17 bases left between them. Germline CDR1 DFQATT, CDR2 SNEGSKA (reference sequence). The length of the CDR3 is 17 residues. The CDR3 bases are TGCAGTGCTAGAGACGTGAAGGGGGGAGATGGCAATCAGCCCCAGCATTTT. Its protein product is CSARDVKGGDGNQPQHF.

This clonotype has just a few counts. The chain is built from TRBV27 and TRBJ2-4; tentatively, D is TRBD1 (5 bases). V lost 3 bases and J lost 7, with 25 bases in between. This CDR3 is built from 18 residues. Germline CDR1 and CDR2: MNHEY and SMNVEV (reference sequence). Here the CDR3 DNA reads TGTGCCAGCAGTTTCTCCCCGCTCGTACAGGAATTCGGGAACATTCAGTACTTC. This encodes CASSFSPLVQEFGNIQYF.

The chain uses TRBV5-4 and TRBJ2-3; a possible D gene is TRBD1 (6 bases). There are 13 residues in the CDR3. Per germline, CDR1 SGHNT and CDR2 YYREEE (reference sequence). V dropped 8 bases and J dropped 0 bases, with 10 bases sitting between them. The CDR3 nucleotides are TGTGCCAGGGACAGCACTAGCACAGATACGCAGTATTTT. Amino acid sequence: CARDSTSTDTQYF.

This clonotype was counted between two and nine times. The chain uses TRBV27 and TRBJ2-1, with D perhaps given as TRBD1 or TRBD2 (5 bases each). The ends were cut back, 5 bases at V and 8 bases at J, with 25 bases in the middle. CDR3 size: 17 residues. Germline CDR1 MNHEY, CDR2 SMNVEV (reference sequence). In DNA, the CDR3 is TGTGCCAGCAGTCGGTTGGGGACGGTCATAATTGAGGATGAGCAGTTCTTC. Protein product: CASSRLGTVIIEDEQFF.

This clonotype was recorded a few times. The V gene is TRBV12-3 or TRBV12-4, the J gene TRBJ1-3; 8 bases are a match to TRBD1. This CDR3 comprises 16 residues. V was clipped by 2 bases and J by 4 bases; unmatched bases: 7. The CDR3 nucleotides read TGTGCCAGCAGTTTACTCGACAGGGGATTCGGAAACACCATATATTTT. Its protein product is CASSLLDRGFGNTIYF.

The chain couples TRBV10-3 to TRBJ2-7; perhaps TRBD2 as D (5 bases). The CDR3 has 15 residues. The germline V gene encodes CDR1 ENHRY and CDR2 SYGVKD. V lost 6 bases, J lost 2 bases, and 17 bases lay in between. In DNA, the CDR3 is TGTGCCATCAGGCGGGCGTCGGACCAGGCCTACGAGCAGTACTTC. Amino acid sequence: CAIRRASDQAYEQYF.

This clonotype was observed a few times. The rearrangement uses TRBV28 and TRBJ1-5; D is possibly TRBD1 (6 bases). In germline, CDR1 is MDHEN, CDR2 SYDVKM. V was shortened by 8 bases and J by 5 bases, with 13 bases between the two germline ends. This CDR3 is built from 13 residues. The CDR3 DNA reads TGTGCCAGCCTGGGGGGGGCCGATCAGCCCCAGCATTTT. Residues: CASLGGADQPQHF.

This clonotype was detected ten times or more. The chain is built from TRBV12-3 or TRBV12-4 and TRBJ1-1, with a weak D call TRBD1 (5 bases). This CDR3 is 15 amino acids long. V was shortened by 5 bases and J by 2 bases, with 15 bases between the two germline ends. The CDR3 is CASSGSHGANTEAFF. DNA for the CDR3: TGTGCCAGCAGTGGGTCCCATGGGGCTAACACTGAAGCTTTCTTT.

V usage is TRBV20-1 and J usage is TRBJ2-3; 14 bases line up with TRBD2. The CDR3 covers 20 residues. The J segment lost 3 bases and the V segment lost 6 bases, leaving 20 bases of the junction unmatched. The germline CDR1 and CDR2 sequences are DFQATT and SNEGSKA (reference sequence). The CDR3 protein is CSARLAGGPTGMAWTDTQYF. As DNA, the CDR3 is TGCAGTGCGAGACTAGCGGGAGGGCCTACTGGAATGGCATGGACAGATACGCAGTATTTT.

The chain recombines TRBV29-1 with TRBJ2-2; the D gene is possibly TRBD2 (5 bases). The CDR3 length is 12 residues. The germline V and J ends were trimmed by 3 bases and 5 bases, with 7 bases remaining between them. The V gene's germline CDR1 is SQVTM and CDR2 ANQGSEA. CDR3 nucleotides: TGCAGCGTTGATGGGGAGACCGGGGAGCTGTTTTTT. This codes for CSVDGETGELFF.

This clonotype was seen at least ten times. This chain links TRBV20-1 with TRBJ2-2; TRBD1 aligns across 8 bases. The CDR3 runs 16 residues. The germline CDR1 and CDR2 sequences are DFQATT and SNEGSKA (reference sequence). Germline trimming cut 0 bases from V and 1 base from J; bases unmatched to any gene: 4. The CDR3 DNA reads as TGCAGTGCTAGAGACGCCGGGACAGGGAACACCGGGGAGCTGTTTTTT. This encodes CSARDAGTGNTGELFF.

This clonotype was seen ten or more times. The J gene is TRBJ2-3, the V gene TRBV5-1, with unresolved D. Trimming took off 0 bases at V and 7 bases at J, with 12 bases between the two ends. This CDR3 comprises 14 residues. Looked up from germline, CDR1 is SGHRS and CDR2 is YFSETQ. CDR3 loop: CASSLGGGLYTQYF. The CDR3 DNA is TGCGCCAGCAGCTTGGGTGGCGGCCTTTATACGCAGTATTTT.